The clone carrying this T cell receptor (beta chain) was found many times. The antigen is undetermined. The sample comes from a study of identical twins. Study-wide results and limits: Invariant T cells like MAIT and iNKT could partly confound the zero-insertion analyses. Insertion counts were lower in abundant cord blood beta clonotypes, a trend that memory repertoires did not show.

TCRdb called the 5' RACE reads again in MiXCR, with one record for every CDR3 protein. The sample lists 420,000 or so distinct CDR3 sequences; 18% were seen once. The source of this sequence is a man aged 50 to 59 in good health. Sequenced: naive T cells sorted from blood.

Here the CDR3 DNA reads TGCAGTGCTAGGGGGGGCTACACCTTC. The encoded protein is CSARGGYTF. The chain employs TRBV20-1 and TRBJ1-2; D unresolved. CDR1 DFQATT and CDR2 SNEGSKA come from the germline V gene (reference sequence). CDR3 length: 9 residues. V was cut by 3 bases and J by 8 bases, with 4 bases left in between.